A single sample gave rise to the 30 T cell receptor beta chains below, sequenced in a study of blood T cell repertoires in COVID-19. Profiling relied on immunoSEQ multiplex PCR, and the TCRdb table lists in-frame clones only, not all of them. The table lists roughly 250,000 clones, about 86% of them singletons. The sequenced material came from peripheral blood. The source is a woman in her twenties or thirties with COVID-19, enrolled during active disease.

V and J are TRBV6-5 and TRBJ2-5, with 10 bases identical to TRBD2. CDR1 MNHEY and CDR2 SVGAGI come from the germline V gene. V was clipped by 2 bases and J by 9 bases; unmatched bases: 12. The CDR3 runs 16 residues. DNA for the CDR3: TGTGCCAGCAGTTACGTAGCGGGGGGCCCCCGAGGGGCCCAGTACTTC. Its translation: CASSYVAGGPRGAQYF.

This sequence joins TRBV9 and TRBJ2-3; perhaps TRBD2 as D (6 bases). There are 18 residues in the CDR3. Looked up from germline, CDR1 is SGDLS and CDR2 is YYNGEE. Trimming pared 3 bases from V and 4 bases from J, leaving 24 bases between. The CDR3 nucleotides are TGTGCCAGCAGCGAGGGCAGGTGGCGCGGGGAAGGGTCAGATACGCAGTATTTT. Encoded protein: CASSEGRWRGEGSDTQYF.

The chain uses TRBV6-2 or TRBV6-3 and TRBJ1-6; no definite D call. V gave up 4 bases and J gave up 5 bases, with 12 bases separating them. This CDR3 is built from 15 residues. Germline assignment: CDR1 MNHEY and CDR2 SVGEGT. The CDR3 spells CASSSAGLHNSPLHF. In nucleotides, the CDR3 is TGTGCCAGCAGTTCCGCGGGTCTCCATAATTCACCCCTCCACTTT.

This clone was seen only once. This rearrangement joins TRBV6-2 or TRBV6-3 to TRBJ2-4; the D gene is possibly TRBD2 (5 bases). V was cut by 4 bases and J by 5 bases, with 12 bases left in between. There are 14 residues in the CDR3. The germline V gene encodes CDR1 MNHEY and CDR2 SVGEGT. This CDR3 reads CASSFRDSQNIQYF. In DNA, the CDR3 is TGTGCCAGCAGTTTCCGGGATAGCCAAAACATTCAGTACTTC.

This chain links TRBV4-1 with TRBJ2-3; 8 nucleotides line up with TRBD1. The germline CDR1 and CDR2 sequences are MGHRA and YSYEKL. The CDR3 extends over 15 amino acids. After removal of 0 bases from V and 7 bases from J, the junction contained 6 bases not matched to a gene. The CDR3 nucleotides read TGCGCCAGCAGCCAAGAAGGACAGGGATTGTATACGCAGTATTTT. Protein sequence: CASSQEGQGLYTQYF.

This sequence joins TRBV20-1 and TRBJ2-7; 7 nucleotides line up with TRBD2. The V and J ends lost 0 bases and 10 bases, in that order; junction bases with no gene match: 3. The CDR3 has 11 amino acids. Germline values: CDR1 DFQATT, CDR2 SNEGSKA (reference sequence). The CDR3 DNA is TGCAGTGCTAGAGATGGCGGGGGACAGTACTTC. Protein product: CSARDGGGQYF.

The chain couples TRBV5-1 to TRBJ2-3; D may be TRBD1 (6 bases). The CDR3 is 16 residues long. V lost 3 bases and J lost 1, with 15 bases in between. The germline V gene has CDR1 SGHRS and CDR2 YFSETQ. In DNA, the CDR3 is TGCGCCAGCAGCTACACCCCACGGACAGGCACAGATACGCAGTATTTT. This sequence encodes CASSYTPRTGTDTQYF. The variable domain in full, completed from reference TRBV5-1 and TRBJ2-3, reads KAGVTQTPRYLIKTRGQQVTLSCSPISGHRSVSWYQQTPGQGLQFLFEYFSETQRNKGNFPGRFSGRQFSNSRSEMNVSTLELGDSALYLCASSYTPRTGTDTQYFGPGTRLTVL.

The chain employs TRBV7-8 and TRBJ2-7; unclear D gene. V lost 3 bases, J lost 4 bases, and 10 bases lay in between. This CDR3 comprises 13 residues. Germline V CDR1 and CDR2: SGHVS, FQNEAQ. The CDR3 region has the DNA TGTGCCAGCAGCTTTCCCCCTTCTTACGAGCAGTACTTC. It specifies CASSFPPSYEQYF.

This clone was counted a few times. The genes are TRBV23-1 and TRBJ2-7, with D possibly being TRBD1 (7 bases). TRBV23-1 falls under the ORF class, with uncertain function. Between the trimmed V and J ends, which lost 6 bases and 3 bases, there was a span of 15 bases. This CDR3 contains 14 residues. The CDR3 region is CASRDSGGNYEQYF. DNA for the CDR3: TGCGCCAGCAGAGACTCAGGGGGGAACTACGAGCAGTACTTC.

The chain carries TRBV7-8 and TRBJ2-1, with 12 bases that match TRBD2. V lost 5 bases to trimming and J lost 2 bases; unmatched junction nucleotides: 4. Germline CDR1 reads SGHVS; CDR2 reads FQNEAQ. The CDR3 sequence is 16 residues long. CDR3 amino acids: CASSPLAGGPYNEQFF. CDR3 sequence (DNA): TGTGCCAGCAGCCCACTAGCGGGGGGCCCCTACAATGAGCAGTTCTTC.

The chain recombines TRBV6-5 with TRBJ2-7; weak D call: TRBD1 (6 bases). The CDR3 loop spans 16 amino acids. Germline CDR1 is MNHEY and CDR2 is SVGAGI. Trimming pared 2 bases from V and 3 bases from J, leaving 17 bases between. CDR3: CASSYLRGSRVYEQYF. CDR3 DNA: TGTGCCAGCAGTTACCTCAGGGGCAGCCGAGTCTACGAGCAGTACTTC.

CDR3 loop: CASSPSAAGELFF. In nucleotides, the CDR3 is TGCGCCAGCAGCCCCTCGGCGGCCGGGGAGCTGTTTTTT. The rearrangement links TRBV5-1 to TRBJ2-2; D is undetermined. The CDR3 has 13 residues. Between the trimmed V and J ends, which lost 4 bases and 6 bases, there was a span of 10 bases. Germline CDR1 reads SGHRS; CDR2 reads YFSETQ.

This clone appeared once. The chain employs TRBV29-1 and TRBJ1-2; D perhaps matches TRBD1 (6 bases). This CDR3 region has 11 residues. The V and J ends lost 7 bases and 5 bases respectively, with 11 bases between them. Germline V gives CDR1 SQVTM, CDR2 ANQGSEA. The CDR3 DNA is TGCAGCGCCATAGGGGGATATGGCTACACCTTC. Protein product: CSAIGGYGYTF.

The chain couples TRBV4-1 to TRBJ1-4, with D tentatively TRBD1 (6 bases). V was pared by 4 bases and J by 16 bases, with 22 bases between. The germline V gene encodes CDR1 MGHRA and CDR2 YSYEKL. CDR3 size: 14 residues. The CDR3 spells CASSPTFLGQGGFF. CDR3 DNA: TGCGCCAGCAGCCCTACGTTTTTGGGACAAGGAGGGTTTTTT.

The CDR3 DNA reads TGTGCCAGCAGCTTAGATGGGGGACAGGGGGCGAAAGAGCAGTACTTC. It yields the protein CASSLDGGQGAKEQYF. The chain has TRBV7-8 and TRBJ2-7; 12 bases fit TRBD1. Germline V CDR1 and CDR2: SGHVS, FQNEAQ. The CDR3 has 16 amino acids. Germline trimming cut 1 base from V and 7 bases from J; bases unmatched to any gene: 8.

The chain has TRBV29-1 and TRBJ1-2, with D perhaps TRBD1 (6 bases). The CDR3 totals 13 residues. V was trimmed by 4 bases and J by 2 bases, leaving 11 bases between them. Germline loops: CDR1 SQVTM, CDR2 ANQGSEA. CDR3 sequence (DNA): TGCAGCGTTGTATGGGGGCTGAACTATGGCTACACCTTC. It translates to CSVVWGLNYGYTF.

The rearrangement links TRBV9 to TRBJ2-7; 9 bases line up with TRBD2. J lost 5 bases, V lost 0 bases, and 0 bases had no gene match. This CDR3 has 13 amino acids. The V gene's germline CDR1 is SGDLS and CDR2 YYNGEE. CDR3 sequence: CASSVGLADEQYF. The CDR3 region has the DNA TGTGCCAGCAGCGTAGGACTAGCGGACGAGCAGTACTTC.

The chain is built from TRBV13 and TRBJ2-1, with 8 nucleotides matching TRBD1. J lost 6 bases, V lost 5 bases, and 6 bases had no gene match. The germline gives CDR1 PRHDT, CDR2 FYEKMQ (reference sequence). CDR3 length: 14 residues. The CDR3 loop reads CASSATGGPNEQFF. The CDR3 bases are TGTGCCAGCAGCGCCACAGGGGGTCCCAATGAGCAGTTCTTC.

V and J are TRBV6-2 or TRBV6-3 and TRBJ1-2; TRBD1 matches 8 bases. Trimming removed 6 bases from V and 5 bases from J; junction bases left unmatched: 11. The CDR3 extends over 15 amino acids. The germline V gene has CDR1 MNHEY and CDR2 SVGEGT. CDR3 DNA: TGTGCCAGCAGCCCTATCCCGACAGGGGAATATGGCTACACCTTC. Encoded protein: CASSPIPTGEYGYTF.

The J gene is TRBJ1-1, the V gene TRBV29-1, with 8 bases fitting TRBD1. Germline assignment: CDR1 SQVTM and CDR2 ANQGSEA. The J segment lost 1 base and the V segment lost 7 bases, leaving 14 bases of the junction unmatched. CDR3 length: 16 residues. For the CDR3, the DNA is TGCAGCGCCATGGGACAGGTTAAGGGTACGAACACTGAAGCTTTCTTT. This gives the protein CSAMGQVKGTNTEAFF.

This chain connects TRBV7-9 to TRBJ2-3; 11 positions agree with TRBD2. Germline values: CDR1 SEHNR, CDR2 FQNEAQ (reference sequence). The length of the CDR3 is 16 residues. The V and J ends lost 8 bases and 1 base, in that order; junction bases with no gene match: 8. The CDR3 is CASEVAGGRRTDTQYF. The CDR3 coding sequence is TGTGCCAGCGAAGTAGCGGGGGGGCGACGCACAGATACGCAGTATTTT. Variable domain in full (rest from reference TRBV7-9 and TRBJ2-3): DTGVSQNPRHKITKRGQNVTFRCDPISEHNRLYWYRQTLGQGPEFLTYFQNEAQLEKSRLLSDRFSAERPKGSFSTLEIQRTEQGDSAMYLCASEVAGGRRTDTQYFGPGTRLTVL.

This sequence joins TRBV5-1 and TRBJ1-2; D gene uncertain. The germline V gene has CDR1 SGHRS and CDR2 YFSETQ. Trimming took off 1 base at V and 4 bases at J, with 29 bases between the two ends. The CDR3 loop spans 20 amino acids. The CDR3 DNA is TGCGCCAGCAGCTTGCCCCGGAAGAGGGCCAGCCCGAAGCAAACCTATGGCTACACCTTC. This translates into CASSLPRKRASPKQTYGYTF.

V is TRBV6-2 or TRBV6-3 and J is TRBJ2-7; TRBD2 agrees at 11 bases. Looked up from germline, CDR1 is MNHEY and CDR2 is SVGEGT. The CDR3 length is 19 residues. The V gene end was trimmed by 3 bases and the J gene end by 4 bases; junction bases not matched to a gene: 17. This CDR3 is CASSYHHPRSSGGPYEQYF. The CDR3 nucleotides read TGTGCCAGCAGTTATCACCACCCCCGCTCTAGCGGGGGGCCTTACGAGCAGTACTTC.

The chain has TRBV28 and TRBJ2-7; the D is unclear. V lost 6 bases and J lost 11, with 14 bases in between. CDR1 and CDR2 from the germline V gene are MDHEN and SYDVKM. The CDR3 runs 11 residues. The CDR3 loop reads CASSQRHDKYF. CDR3 bases: TGTGCCAGCAGCCAACGACATGATAAGTACTTC. Using reference TRBV28 and TRBJ2-7 for the parts outside the CDR3, the full variable domain is DVKVTQSSRYLVKRTGEKVFLECVQDMDHENMFWYRQDPGLGLRLIYFSYDVKMKEKGDIPEGYSVSREKKERFSLILESASTNQTSMYLCASSQRHDKYFGPGTRLTVT.

The chain uses TRBV3-1 (or the pseudogene TRBV3-2) and TRBJ2-6; maybe TRBD1 (5 bases). Between the trimmed V and J ends, which lost 4 bases and 0 bases, there was a span of 7 bases. The CDR3 consists of 15 residues. Germline V gene data show CDR1 as LGHDT and CDR2 as YNNKEL (reference sequence). CDR3 loop: CASSLQGSGANVLTF. CDR3 nucleotides: TGTGCCAGCAGCCTTCAGGGCTCTGGGGCCAACGTCCTGACTTTC.

This chain links TRBV4-1 with TRBJ1-4, with 7 bases aligning to TRBD1. CDR3 length equals 15 residues. CDR1 and CDR2 from the germline V gene are MGHRA and YSYEKL. The V segment lost 3 bases and the J segment 7 bases; nucleotides outside the gene matches: 8. The DNA for the CDR3 is TGCGCCAGCAGCCAGCCGGGACAGAAATTTGAAAAACTGTTTTTT. Translation: CASSQPGQKFEKLFF.

V gene TRBV18 combines with J gene TRBJ2-7; D is possibly TRBD2 (5 bases). The CDR3 is 14 amino acids. Germline V gene lookup returns CDR1 KGHSH and CDR2 LQKENI. V was pared by 3 bases and J by 1 base, with 10 bases between. In nucleotides, the CDR3 is TGTGCCAGCTCACCGGACTGGGAATCCTACGAGCAGTACTTC. Amino acid sequence: CASSPDWESYEQYF.

The chain links TRBV14 to TRBJ1-1; D is ambiguous. The length of the CDR3 is 13 residues. The germline CDR1 and CDR2 sequences are SGHDN and FVKESK. V lost 0 bases to trimming and J lost 5 bases, with 7 bases between them. CDR3 nucleotide sequence: TGTGCCAGCAGCCAAGATCACCGGACTGAAGCTTTCTTT. Translation gives CASSQDHRTEAFF.

The chain links TRBV4-1 to TRBJ2-7, with 7 positions matching TRBD1. Trimming cost V 1 base and J 5 bases; bases outside gene matches: 5. The CDR3 consists of 14 residues. CDR1 and CDR2 from the germline V gene are MGHRA and YSYEKL. The CDR3 coding sequence is TGCGCCAGCAGCCAAGGACAGGGCAGTCACGAGCAGTACTTC. It encodes CASSQGQGSHEQYF.

This chain joins TRBV7-9 and TRBJ1-2; 8 bases fit TRBD1. This CDR3 is built from 14 residues. Germline lookup yields CDR1 SEHNR and CDR2 FQNEAQ (reference sequence). V trimming: 4 bases; J trimming: 7 bases; junction bases outside the gene matches: 8. Here the CDR3 reads CASSSDRTGSGYTF. The CDR3 DNA follows: TGTGCCAGCAGCTCCGACCGGACAGGGAGTGGCTACACCTTC.